These 4 T cell receptor beta chains share one sample of origin, sequenced in a study of shared clonotypes between healthy human individuals. Generated by immunoSEQ multiplex PCR, the TCRdb table keeps only in-frame clones and is missing some. This sample has about 2.4 million clones, with roughly 93% found just once. Sequenced: naive CD4+ T cells from PBMCs. Noted subset: CD45RA+ positively selected. The receptors were sampled from a man aged 18-30 years in good health. Some clones in this sample may be carry-over from other donors' samples.

The chain uses TRBV10-3 and TRBJ1-1, with D hard to call. Deletions cut 2 bases from V and 0 bases from J, with 4 bases between. This CDR3 contains 13 residues. The germline V gene encodes CDR1 ENHRY and CDR2 SYGVKD. CDR3 nucleotides: TGTGCCATCAGTGAGCAGGTGAACACTGAAGCTTTCTTT. As protein: CAISEQVNTEAFF.

This chain joins TRBV6-6 and TRBJ2-7; the D is unclear. The CDR3 runs to 14 residues. The V gene's germline CDR1 is MNHNY and CDR2 SVGAGI (reference sequence). V was trimmed by 3 bases and J by 0 bases, leaving 9 bases between them. CDR3 sequence reads: CASSYGQPSYEQYF. CDR3 coding DNA: TGTGCCAGCAGTTATGGGCAACCCTCCTACGAGCAGTACTTC.

The chain employs TRBV5-1 and TRBJ1-2, with unresolved D. Germline CDR1 is SGHRS and CDR2 is YFSETQ. V gave up 0 bases and J gave up 8 bases, with 17 bases separating them. The CDR3 totals 15 residues. CDR3 in DNA: TGCGCCAGCAGCTTGGATCGGACGGCCGTGGAAGGCTACACCTTC. This sequence encodes CASSLDRTAVEGYTF.

The chain uses TRBV7-9 and TRBJ1-4; D is unclear. Trimming removed 4 bases at V and 0 bases at J, with 6 bases between. This CDR3 comprises 14 residues. Germline-derived CDR1 and CDR2 are SEHNR and FQNEAQ (reference sequence). For the CDR3, the DNA is TGTGCCAGCAGCTCTGTATCAACTAATGAAAAACTGTTTTTT. This translates into CASSSVSTNEKLFF.